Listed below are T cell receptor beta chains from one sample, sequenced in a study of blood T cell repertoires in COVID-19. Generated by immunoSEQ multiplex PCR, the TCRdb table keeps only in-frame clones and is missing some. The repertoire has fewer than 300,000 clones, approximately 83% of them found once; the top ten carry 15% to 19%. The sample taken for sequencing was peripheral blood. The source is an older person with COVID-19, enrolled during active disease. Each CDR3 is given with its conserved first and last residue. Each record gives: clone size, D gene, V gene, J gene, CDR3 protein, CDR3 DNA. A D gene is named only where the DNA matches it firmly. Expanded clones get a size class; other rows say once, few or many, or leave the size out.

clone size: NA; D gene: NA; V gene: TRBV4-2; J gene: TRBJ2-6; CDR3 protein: CASSQARAGANVLTF; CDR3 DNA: TGTGCCAGCAGCCAAGCTCGGGCTGGGGCCAACGTCCTGACTTTC
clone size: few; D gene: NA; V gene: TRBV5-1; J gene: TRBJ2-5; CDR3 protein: CASRLQLKETQYF; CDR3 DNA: TGCGCCAGCAGATTACAGTTGAAAGAGACCCAGTACTTC
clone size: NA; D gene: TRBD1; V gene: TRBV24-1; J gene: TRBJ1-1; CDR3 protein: CATSARDRVNTEAFF; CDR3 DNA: TGTGCCACCAGTGCCCGGGACAGGGTGAACACTGAAGCTTTCTTT
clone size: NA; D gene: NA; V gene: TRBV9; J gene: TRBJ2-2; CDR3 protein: CASSPQGFGTGELFF; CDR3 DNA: TGTGCCAGCAGCCCTCAGGGATTCGGAACCGGGGAGCTGTTTTTT
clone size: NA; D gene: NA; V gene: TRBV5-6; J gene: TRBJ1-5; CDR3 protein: CASSLYQGGSNQPQHF; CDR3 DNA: TGTGCCAGCAGCTTGTACCAGGGCGGTAGCAATCAGCCCCAGCATTTT
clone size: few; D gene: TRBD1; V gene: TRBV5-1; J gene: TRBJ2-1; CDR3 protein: CASSSGQGTYNEQFF; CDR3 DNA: TGCGCCAGCAGCTCCGGACAGGGGACCTACAATGAGCAGTTCTTC
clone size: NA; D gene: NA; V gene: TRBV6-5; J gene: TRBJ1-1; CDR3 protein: CASRRQISTEAFF; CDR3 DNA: TGTGCCAGCAGAAGACAGATCTCCACTGAAGCTTTCTTT
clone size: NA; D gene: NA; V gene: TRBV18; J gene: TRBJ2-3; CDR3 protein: CASSPPTRDMQYF; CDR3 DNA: TGTGCCAGCTCACCTCCCACCCGGGACATGCAGTATTTT
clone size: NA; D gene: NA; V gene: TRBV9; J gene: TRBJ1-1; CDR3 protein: CASSVLAGAEAFF; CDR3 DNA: TGTGCCAGCAGCGTCTTGGCAGGCGCCGAAGCTTTCTTT
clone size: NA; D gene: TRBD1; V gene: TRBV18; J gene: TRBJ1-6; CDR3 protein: CASSPFRDRVYNSPLHF; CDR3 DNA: TGTGCCAGCTCACCTTTCCGGGACAGAGTCTATAATTCACCCCTCCACTTT
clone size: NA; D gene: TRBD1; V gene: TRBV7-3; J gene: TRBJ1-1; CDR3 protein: CASSPDRGMNTEAFF; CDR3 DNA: TGTGCCAGCAGCCCAGACAGGGGCATGAACACTGAAGCTTTCTTT
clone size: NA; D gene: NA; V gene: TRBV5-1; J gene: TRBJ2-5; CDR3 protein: CASSLLVQETQYF; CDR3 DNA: TGCGCCAGCAGCTTATTAGTTCAAGAGACCCAGTACTTC
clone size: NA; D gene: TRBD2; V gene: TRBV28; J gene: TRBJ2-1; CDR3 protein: CASSSLPGGRRFF; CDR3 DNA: TGTGCCAGCAGTTCCCTACCGGGAGGCAGGCGGTTCTTC
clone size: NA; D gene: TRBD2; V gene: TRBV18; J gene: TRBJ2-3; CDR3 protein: CASSPWQREVTDTQYF; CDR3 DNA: TGTGCCAGCTCACCGTGGCAGCGGGAGGTTACAGATACGCAGTATTTT
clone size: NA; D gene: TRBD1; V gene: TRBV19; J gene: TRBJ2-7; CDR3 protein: CASRHWDRVEQYF; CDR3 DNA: TGTGCCAGTAGACACTGGGACAGGGTTGAGCAGTACTTC
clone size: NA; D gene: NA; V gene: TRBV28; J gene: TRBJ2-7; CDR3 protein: CASSSRGNPDYEQYF; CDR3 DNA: TGTGCCAGCAGTTCAAGGGGGAACCCTGACTACGAGCAGTACTTC
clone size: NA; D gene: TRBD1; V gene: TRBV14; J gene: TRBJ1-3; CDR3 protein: CASSPSGGVTGNTIYF; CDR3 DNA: TGTGCCAGCAGCCCCTCAGGGGGAGTTACGGGAAACACCATATATTTT
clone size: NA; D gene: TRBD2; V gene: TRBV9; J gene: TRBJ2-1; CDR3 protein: CASSVGGRGSNNEQFF; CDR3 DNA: TGTGCCAGCAGCGTAGGAGGGCGGGGGTCAAACAATGAGCAGTTCTTC
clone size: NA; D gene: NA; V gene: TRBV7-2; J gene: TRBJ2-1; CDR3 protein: CASSKRGSGEYSEQFF; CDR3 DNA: TGTGCCAGCAGCAAAAGGGGCTCTGGGGAATATTCTGAGCAGTTCTTC
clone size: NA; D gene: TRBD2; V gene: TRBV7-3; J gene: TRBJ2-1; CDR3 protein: CASSLAGGNNEQFF; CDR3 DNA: TGTGCCAGCAGCTTAGCGGGAGGGAACAATGAGCAGTTCTTC
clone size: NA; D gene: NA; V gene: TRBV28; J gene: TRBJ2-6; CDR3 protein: CASSSQGTGANVLTF; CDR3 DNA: TGTGCCAGCAGCTCCCAGGGTACCGGGGCCAACGTCCTGACTTTC
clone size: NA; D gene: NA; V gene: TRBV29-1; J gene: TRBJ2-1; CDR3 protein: CSVVGTRGGRFF; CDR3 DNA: TGCAGCGTTGTGGGGACAAGGGGGGGGCGGTTCTTC
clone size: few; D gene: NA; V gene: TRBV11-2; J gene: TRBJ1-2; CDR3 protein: CASSLGARQDTSNYGYTF; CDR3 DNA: TGTGCCAGCAGCTTAGGGGCCAGACAGGACACCTCTAACTATGGCTACACCTTC
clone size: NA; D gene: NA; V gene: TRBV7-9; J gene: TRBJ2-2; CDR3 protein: CASSAGTHGAGELFF; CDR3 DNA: TGTGCCAGCAGCGCCGGGACTCACGGTGCCGGGGAGCTGTTTTTT
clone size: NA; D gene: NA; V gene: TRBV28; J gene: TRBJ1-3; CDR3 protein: CASSLQGTGNTIYF; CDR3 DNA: TGTGCCAGCAGTTTACAGGGTACTGGAAACACCATATATTTT
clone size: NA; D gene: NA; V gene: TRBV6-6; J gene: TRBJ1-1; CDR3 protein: CASSYDNSIPEAFF; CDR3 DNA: TGTGCCAGCAGTTACGACAATTCCATCCCTGAAGCTTTCTTT
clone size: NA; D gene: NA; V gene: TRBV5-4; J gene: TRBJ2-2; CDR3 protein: CASSLQGLNTGELFF; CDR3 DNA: TGTGCCAGCAGCTTGCAGGGGCTGAACACCGGGGAGCTGTTTTTT
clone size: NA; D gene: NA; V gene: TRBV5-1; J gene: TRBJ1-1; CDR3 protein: CASSLDQVRSDTEAFF; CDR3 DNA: TGCGCCAGCAGCTTGGATCAGGTACGATCGGACACTGAAGCTTTCTTT